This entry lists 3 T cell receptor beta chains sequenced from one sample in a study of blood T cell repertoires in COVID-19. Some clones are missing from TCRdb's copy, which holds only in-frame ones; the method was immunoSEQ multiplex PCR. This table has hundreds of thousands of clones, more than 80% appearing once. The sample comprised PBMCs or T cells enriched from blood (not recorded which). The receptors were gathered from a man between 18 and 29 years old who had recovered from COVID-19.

DNA for the CDR3: TGTGCCAGCAGTCCCTTCGGTTATGAAAAACTGTTTTTT. It yields the protein CASSPFGYEKLFF. V gene TRBV12-3 or TRBV12-4 combines with J gene TRBJ1-4, with D uncertain. The V end was cut by 5 bases, the J end by 6 bases, with 10 bases between. The CDR3 totals 13 residues.

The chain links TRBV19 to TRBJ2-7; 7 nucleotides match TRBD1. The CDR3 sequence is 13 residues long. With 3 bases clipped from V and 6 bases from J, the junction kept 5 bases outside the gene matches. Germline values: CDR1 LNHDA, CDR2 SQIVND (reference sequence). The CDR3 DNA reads TGTGCCAGTAGTATGGGACAGTTGCGCGAGCAGTACTTC. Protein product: CASSMGQLREQYF.

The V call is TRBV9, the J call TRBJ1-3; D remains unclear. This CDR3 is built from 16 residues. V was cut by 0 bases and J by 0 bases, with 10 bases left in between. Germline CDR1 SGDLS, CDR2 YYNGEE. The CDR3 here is CASSVGEGGSGNTIYF. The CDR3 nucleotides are TGTGCCAGCAGCGTAGGCGAGGGCGGCTCTGGAAACACCATATATTTT.